This TCR beta chain was obtained from a study of blood T cell repertoires in COVID-19. Background on the study: From T cells, B-cell-depleted T cells, or PBMCs came the material, which was cDNA or gDNA.

This clone was picked up a small number of times. Germline CDR1 reads SGHNT; CDR2 reads YYREEE (reference sequence). The ends were cut back, 4 bases at V and 6 bases at J, with 16 bases in the middle. CDR3 length: 14 amino acids. Assay used: immunoSEQ multiplex PCR; TCRdb lists only in-frame clones, some missing. Here the sample spans under 150,000 clones, around four fifths being singletons. The clonotype was recovered from a man aged 35 to 55 with active or convalescent COVID-19. Sequencing used peripheral blood. The chain recombines TRBV5-4 with TRBJ1-1; D is possibly TRBD1 (5 bases). The CDR3 DNA is TGTGCCAGCAGCCGCAGGGAGGGAGGACCTGAAGCTTTCTTT. This codes for CASSRREGGPEAFF.